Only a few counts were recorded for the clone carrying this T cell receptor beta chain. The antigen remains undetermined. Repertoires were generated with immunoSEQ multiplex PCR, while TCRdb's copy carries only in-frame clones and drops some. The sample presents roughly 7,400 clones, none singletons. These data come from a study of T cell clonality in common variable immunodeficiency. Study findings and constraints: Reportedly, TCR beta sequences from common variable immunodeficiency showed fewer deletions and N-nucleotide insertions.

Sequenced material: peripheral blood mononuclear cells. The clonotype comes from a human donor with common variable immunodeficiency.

The CDR3 sequence: CASSLGTTSYNEQFF. CDR3 DNA, as far as it was read: TGTGCCAGCAGCTTAGGGACAACTTCCTACAATGAG. The genes are TRBV7-9 and TRBJ2-1; D is perhaps TRBD1 (5 bases). The read finishes 3 residues shy of the CDR3 end, and the germline J gene is used to complete it. This CDR3 is 15 amino acids long. V lost 1 base to trimming and J lost 1 base, with 8 bases between them. Per the germline V gene, CDR1 is SEHNR and CDR2 is FQNEAQ (reference sequence).